This note documents a single T cell receptor (beta chain) sequence. The target antigen is unknown. Germline and genes: mouse. The read ends 1 residue shy of where the CDR3 ends; the end is completed using the germline J gene. V was pared by 0 bases and J by 2 bases, with 2 bases of the junction left unmatched. Germline CDR1 and CDR2: LGHNA and YNLKQL (reference sequence). The CDR3 has 16 amino acids. This sample is drawn from a study of tissue T cells after allogeneic stem cell transplantation. Study-level points and caveats: Across patients, clones rarely overlapped, yet motif clusters were shared tissue-specifically.

Some clones are missing from TCRdb's copy, which holds only in-frame ones; the method was immunoSEQ multiplex PCR. The sample has some 48,000 clones, nearly 75% seen once. The chain employs TRBV5 and TRBJ2-5, with 10 nucleotides matching TRBD1. The sequenced sample was sorted cells pooled from one or two spleens. The receptor was derived from a pool of C57BL/6 mice in good health. The covered CDR3 bases are TGTGCCAGCAGCCAAGACAGGACAGGGGGCCAAGACACCCAGTAC. This codes for CASSQDRTGGQDTQY. The entire CDR3 protein is CASSQDRTGGQDTQYF.